Listed here are 11 T cell receptor beta chains from one sample, sequenced in a study of regulatory T cells in long-lasting Graves disease. Arm-PCR of CDR3 regions and iRepertoire HTBI primers were used to build TCR beta libraries. In TCRdb, the multiplex PCR reads were re-called with MiXCR into one record per CDR3 protein. The sample includes approximately 310,000 distinct CDR3 sequences, 18% of them seen just once. Regarding time point: newly diagnosed GD, antithyroid drugs for less than 3 months. Isolated PBMC RNA provided the starting material for the TCR library. Sequencing was performed on peripheral blood mononuclear cells (PBMCs), taken at new diagnosis, from a patient treated with antithyroid drugs. The receptors originated from a female donor with Graves disease.

This clonotype was seen only a few times. This chain connects TRBV19 to TRBJ1-2, with unresolved D. Germline V gives CDR1 LNHDA, CDR2 SQIVND (reference sequence). This CDR3 contains 14 residues. V lost 3 bases and J lost 7, with 15 bases in between. The CDR3 is CASSISPQISGYTF. In DNA form, the CDR3 reads TGTGCCAGTAGTATCTCTCCACAGATCAGTGGCTACACCTTC.

In this sample, this clonotype turned up many times. This rearrangement joins TRBV12-5 to TRBJ1-1; 9 bases agree with TRBD1. CDR1 and CDR2 from the germline V gene are LGHNT and FRNRAP. Unmatched junction bases numbered 14, after V lost 6 bases and J lost 0 bases. This CDR3 has 18 residues. The CDR3 sequence: CASGFPRTGALMNTEAFF. DNA of the CDR3: TGTGCTAGTGGGTTCCCCAGGACAGGGGCCTTAATGAACACTGAAGCTTTCTTT.

In its sample, this clonotype was seen many times. The rearrangement joins TRBV6-1 to TRBJ1-5, with D possibly TRBD1 on 6 matching bases. Germline V lookup: CDR1 MNHNS, CDR2 SASEGT. This CDR3 spans 14 amino acids. V was shortened by 10 bases and J by 9 bases, with 22 bases between the two germline ends. Here the CDR3 DNA reads TGTGCCACGCTCAGGGCCAGGGGAGTGTGGCCCCAGCATTTT. Translation: CATLRARGVWPQHF.

The J gene is TRBJ2-1, the V gene TRBV27, with TRBD2 matching 11 bases. This CDR3 region has 14 residues. Trimming removed 4 bases from V and 6 bases from J; junction bases left unmatched: 2. Germline V gene data show CDR1 as MNHEY and CDR2 as SMNVEV (reference sequence). DNA for the CDR3: TGTGCCAGCAGTTCCGGGACTAGCGGCAATGAGCAGTTCTTC. Protein product: CASSSGTSGNEQFF.

The chain has TRBV14 and TRBJ1-2; maybe TRBD1 (5 bases). In germline, CDR1 is SGHDN, CDR2 FVKESK. This CDR3 is built from 15 residues. V gave up 4 bases and J gave up 1 base, with 13 bases separating them. CDR3 DNA: TGTGCCAGCAGCCCCCTGGGACGGAATAACTATGGCTACACCTTC. This translates into CASSPLGRNNYGYTF.

This clonotype was picked up many times. The chain carries TRBV19 and TRBJ2-7, with D perhaps TRBD1 (6 bases). Trimming pared 1 base from V and 5 bases from J, leaving 15 bases between. The germline V gene encodes CDR1 LNHDA and CDR2 SQIVND (reference sequence). The CDR3 totals 15 residues. Written as DNA, the CDR3 is TGTGCCAGTAGTATAGCTCAAGACAGGTCCCACGAGCAGTACTTC. Its translation is CASSIAQDRSHEQYF.

The sample holds many counts of this clonotype. This chain connects TRBV12-3 or TRBV12-4 to TRBJ2-2; weak D call: TRBD1 (5 bases). The CDR3 contains 13 residues. Trimming took 6 bases from V and 3 from J, leaving 8 bases between them. The CDR3 nucleotides are TGTGCCAGCAGGACAGAATACACCGGGGAGCTGTTTTTT. Protein: CASRTEYTGELFF.

There are many counts of this clonotype. The rearrangement joins TRBV28 to TRBJ2-2, with unresolved D. Per the germline V gene, CDR1 is MDHEN and CDR2 is SYDVKM. Trimming removed 3 bases from V and 7 bases from J, with 3 bases in between. CDR3 size: 11 residues. In nucleotides, the CDR3 is TGTGCCAGCAGTTTTGTCGGGGAGCTGTTTTTT. The encoded protein is CASSFVGELFF.

This clonotype showed up many times. The chain links TRBV10-3 to TRBJ1-5; unclear D gene. Germline V gene data show CDR1 as ENHRY and CDR2 as SYGVKD. This CDR3 region has 15 residues. Trimming shortened V by 2 bases and J by 0 bases, and 8 bases separated the two germline ends. As DNA, the CDR3 is TGTGCCATCAGTGAGCCGACGGATAGCAATCAGCCCCAGCATTTT. It yields the protein CAISEPTDSNQPQHF.

This clonotype was observed many times. This chain connects TRBV12-3 or TRBV12-4 to TRBJ1-5, with TRBD1 identical over 7 bases. V lost 1 base and J lost 3; bases outside the gene matches: 3. This CDR3 is built from 15 residues. In DNA, the CDR3 is TGTGCCAGCAGTTTAGAAGGGGGCTACAATCAGCCCCAGCATTTT. It codes for CASSLEGGYNQPQHF.

At least ten counts were recorded for this clonotype. The CDR3 region is CSVGRGVGADTQYF. As DNA, the CDR3 is TGCAGCGTGGGGAGAGGGGTTGGGGCAGATACGCAGTATTTT. V and J are TRBV29-1 and TRBJ2-3; D could derive from TRBD1 or TRBD2 (5 bases each). Trimming left V 6 bases short and J 4 bases short, with 17 bases between. This CDR3 comprises 14 residues. CDR1 is SQVTM, CDR2 ANQGSEA, per germline.